The 17 T cell receptor beta chains in this list originate from one sample, sequenced in a study of esophageal squamous cell carcinoma under preoperative chemotherapy. Using its own MiXCR run on the PCR reads, TCRdb lists one record per CDR3 protein. This sample has over 14,000 distinct CDR3 sequences, with about three fifths found just once. Time point given: before preoperative PTX-NDP chemotherapy. Sampling was carried out from a patient given preoperative chemotherapy. These receptors were collected from a human donor with esophageal squamous cell carcinoma. The donor label of this sample is uncertain.

The chain employs TRBV6-1 and TRBJ2-3, with 7 positions matching TRBD1. CDR3 length equals 15 residues. With 6 bases clipped from V and 14 bases from J, the junction kept 20 bases outside the gene matches. CDR1 and CDR2 (germline): MNHNS, SASEGT. CDR3 sequence reads: CASRTGQVSTEELYF. The CDR3, as DNA: TGTGCCAGCAGAACCGGACAGGTGAGCACCGAGGAGCTGTATTTT.

This clonotype was seen ten or more times. The genes are TRBV6-4 and TRBJ2-1; weak D call: TRBD2 (6 bases). The CDR3 spans 14 residues. V dropped 4 bases and J dropped 9 bases, with 16 bases sitting between them. Germline assignment: CDR1 MRHNA and CDR2 SNTAGT. CDR3 in amino acids: CASSAGTEGGEQFF. The CDR3 DNA follows: TGTGCCAGCAGTGCCGGGACTGAGGGAGGTGAGCAGTTCTTC.

The rearrangement uses TRBV6-2 or TRBV6-3 and TRBJ2-3; TRBD2 aligns across 12 bases. Germline values: CDR1 MNHEY, CDR2 SVGEGT. This CDR3 has 18 residues. V gave up 4 bases and J gave up 2 bases; unmatched junction bases: 10. CDR3 bases: TGTGCCAGCAGTTTTCGGACTAGCGGGGAACCAGTCACAGATACGCAGTATTTT. This encodes CASSFRTSGEPVTDTQYF.

Comment on this clonotype: Germline is not matched at one junction end, which may reflect a read error. The V call is TRBV6-1, the J call TRBJ2-3; 8 bases agree with TRBD2. CDR1 is MNHNS and CDR2 is SASEGT in the germline V gene. The CDR3 spans 16 residues. The CDR3 DNA reads as TGTGCCAGCAGTCGCAACGGGGGGGGCGGCGAAGATACGCAGTATTTC. Amino acids: CASSRNGGGGEDTQYF.

Worth noting for this clonotype: At one end the junction does not follow the germline gene, possibly because of a read error. The gene calls are TRBV6-1 and TRBJ2-3; a possible D gene is TRBD2 (7 bases). Germline V gene data show CDR1 as MNHNS and CDR2 as SASEGT. The CDR3 has 17 residues. CDR3 in DNA: TGTGCCAGCAGTGAGGGTATGGGGGGCGGGGGCCCAGAGACGCAGTATTTC. This translates into CASSEGMGGGGPETQYF.

The rearrangement joins TRBV4-3 to TRBJ2-3; no clear D gene. The J call may be wrong; the DNA end is better matched by TRBJ2-5. The germline CDR1 and CDR2 sequences are LGHNA and YSLEER. The CDR3 totals 13 residues. The CDR3 sequence is CASSQETGETQYF. For the CDR3, the DNA is TGCGCCAGCAGCCAAGAAACGGGAGAGACCCAGTACTTC.

The rearrangement links TRBV6-1 to TRBJ1-5; tentative D call: TRBD1 (6 bases). Trimming took off 2 bases at V and 5 bases at J, with 7 bases between the two ends. The CDR3 sequence is 13 residues long. The germline CDR1 and CDR2 sequences are MNHNS and SASEGT. CDR3 region: CASSEKGDQPQHF. In nucleotides, the CDR3 is TGTGCCAGCAGTGAAAAGGGGGATCAGCCCCAGCATTTT.

This clonotype was seen a few times. V usage is TRBV6-1 and J usage is TRBJ1-1, with 11 bases that match TRBD1. Germline V lookup: CDR1 MNHNS, CDR2 SASEGT. The CDR3 consists of 14 residues. V gave up 6 bases and J gave up 4 bases; unmatched junction bases: 4. This CDR3 reads CASRTGQGVTEAFF. For the CDR3, the DNA is TGTGCCAGCAGGACGGGACAGGGGGTCACTGAAGCTTTCTTT.

The V call is TRBV11-3, the J call TRBJ2-3; D might be TRBD1 or TRBD2, each matching 5 bases. Looked up from germline, CDR1 is SGHNT and CDR2 is YENEEA. The CDR3 sequence is 14 residues long. The V and J ends lost 5 bases and 3 bases respectively, with 12 bases between them. In nucleotides, the CDR3 is TGTGCCAGCAGCCGGGACCGGCGGACAGATACGCAGTATTTT. Protein sequence: CASSRDRRTDTQYF. Variable domain in full (rest from reference TRBV11-3 and TRBJ2-3): EAGVVQSPRYKIIEKKQPVAFWCNPISGHNTLYWYLQNLGQGPELLIRYENEEAVDDSQLPKDRFSAERLKGVDSTLKIQPAELGDSAVYLCASSRDRRTDTQYFGPGTRLTVL.

The chain joins TRBV14 to TRBJ2-5, with D possibly matching TRBD2 (5 bases). TRBJ2-7 matches the DNA end more closely, so the J call is doubtful. Germline-derived CDR1 and CDR2 are SGHDN and FVKESK. CDR3 length equals 16 residues. Here the CDR3 reads CASSDQGGGRSYEQYF. The DNA of the CDR3 is TGTGCCAGCAGCGATCAAGGTGGAGGACGCTCCTACGAGCAGTACTTC.

In its sample, this clonotype was seen a few times. This chain uses TRBV6-1 with TRBJ2-5, with D possibly TRBD1 on 5 matching bases. The CDR3 spans 14 residues. The germline CDR1 and CDR2 sequences are MNHNS and SASEGT. V lost 10 bases and J lost 1, with 16 bases in between. This CDR3 is CATLDDRFQETQYF. In DNA, the CDR3 is TGTGCCACGCTGGATGACAGATTCCAAGAGACCCAGTACTTC.

Comment on this clonotype: An end of the junction does not agree with germline; a read error may underlie this. This chain joins TRBV6-1 and TRBJ2-4; 7 nucleotides match TRBD1. Germline CDR1 and CDR2: MNHNS and SASEGT. This CDR3 spans 16 amino acids. The CDR3 loop reads CASSRNQGDGKNTQYF. In DNA form, the CDR3 reads TGTGCCAGCAGTCGCAACCAGGGGGACGGCAAAAACACGCAGTATTTC.

Concerning this clonotype itself: A read error is possible here, since a much larger clone lies one base away. The chain carries TRBV6-5 and TRBJ2-1; 11 nucleotides agree with TRBD1. V was clipped by 2 bases and J by 10 bases; unmatched bases: 10. This CDR3 contains 16 residues. The germline V gene encodes CDR1 MNHEY and CDR2 SVGAGI. Written as DNA, the CDR3 is TGTGCCAGCAGTTACGCCCCGGGACAGGGGGGCCACGAGCAGTTCTTC. Translation: CASSYAPGQGGHEQFF.

To note about this clonotype: Mismatch with germline at one junction end may stem from a read error. V gene TRBV6-1 combines with J gene TRBJ2-4; TRBD2 might be the D (5 bases). The germline gives CDR1 MNHNS, CDR2 SASEGT. This CDR3 contains 14 residues. In nucleotides, the CDR3 is TGTGGCAGCTCGGGGATGTGCGTCAAAAATATGCAGTACTTC. Translated, it gives CGSSGMCVKNMQYF.

Regarding this clonotype: One junction end does not reproduce the germline sequence, and a read error may be involved. The gene calls are TRBV12-3 or TRBV12-4 and TRBJ2-3; a weak D match, TRBD2 (7 bases). The CDR3 spans 16 residues. The DNA of the CDR3 is TGTGCCAGCAGGGGGTACGGGGGGCGAGGCACAGAGACGCAGTATTTC. Translation: CASRGYGGRGTETQYF.

This clonotype was found a few times. This rearrangement joins TRBV6-1 to TRBJ2-1; D is perhaps TRBD1 (5 bases). Judging by the DNA end, TRBJ2-7 fits better; the J call may be wrong. The CDR3 contains 15 residues. CDR1 and CDR2 from the germline V gene are MNHNS and SASEGT. The CDR3 DNA reads TGTGCCAGCAGTGCCTTAGAAGGGGTCCCCTACGAGCAGTACTTC. This sequence encodes CASSALEGVPYEQYF.

V gene TRBV6-1 combines with J gene TRBJ2-4; tentative D call: TRBD1 (5 bases). Germline values: CDR1 MNHNS, CDR2 SASEGT. This CDR3 is 15 amino acids long. V was cut by 5 bases and J by 8 bases, with 19 bases left in between. The CDR3 loop reads CASSRKDTTADIQYF. The CDR3 DNA follows: TGTGCCAGCAGTCGCAAGGACACGACTGCCGACATTCAGTACTTC.